The sequence of this TCR beta chain was determined in a study of shared clonotypes between healthy human individuals. Donors were Caucasian adults residing in Nashville, Tennessee, USA. In regard to this clone: Other DNA sequences in the same sample also yield this CDR3.

Data came from immunoSEQ multiplex PCR; TCRdb stores just in-frame clones and leaves some out. Of some 500,000 clones listed, 90% to 96% are singletons. Germline V gene lookup returns CDR1 MNHEY and CDR2 SMNVEV (reference sequence). The CDR3 runs to 13 residues. The J segment lost 4 bases and the V segment lost 6 bases, leaving 5 bases of the junction unmatched. V gene TRBV27 combines with J gene TRBJ1-2; 7 positions match TRBD1. This sequence was found in a woman in her 30s in good health. Material: naive CD4+ T cells sorted from blood. Indicated subset: CD45RA+ positively selected. In DNA form, the CDR3 reads TGTGCCAGCAGCCTACAGGGGTCCTATGGCTACACCTTC. As protein: CASSLQGSYGYTF.